These 20 T cell receptor beta chains originate from one sample sequenced in a study of technical replicates of blood from a few donors. Data came from immunoSEQ multiplex PCR; TCRdb stores just in-frame clones and leaves some out. The sample includes tens of thousands of clones, roughly nine tenths of them seen just once. Sequencing was performed on PBMCs. These receptors came from a human donor in good health. Some clones in this sample may be carry-over from other donors' samples.

The chain employs TRBV5-6 and TRBJ1-2; D might be TRBD1 (5 bases). This CDR3 comprises 15 residues. The V gene's germline CDR1 is SGHDT and CDR2 YYEEEE. V was shortened by 0 bases and J by 4 bases, with 13 bases between the two germline ends. CDR3 region: CASSLGAGQSYGYTF. The CDR3 bases are TGTGCCAGCAGCTTGGGTGCAGGGCAAAGCTATGGCTACACCTTC. Full variable domain (rest looked up from reference TRBV5-6 and TRBJ1-2): DAGVTQSPTHLIKTRGQQVTLRCSPKSGHDTVSWYQQALGQGPQFIFQYYEEEERQRGNFPDRFSGHQFPNYSSELNVNALLLGDSALYLCASSLGAGQSYGYTFGSGTRLTVV.

This rearrangement joins TRBV5-1 to TRBJ1-2; no clear D gene. The ends were cut back, 0 bases at V and 4 bases at J, with 10 bases in the middle. Germline-derived CDR1 and CDR2 are SGHRS and YFSETQ. The CDR3 length is 14 residues. As DNA, the CDR3 is TGCGCCAGCAGCTTGGAGCTGGTCGGCTATGGCTACACCTTC. Protein product: CASSLELVGYGYTF.

The rearrangement joins TRBV4-3 to TRBJ1-6, with 8 positions matching TRBD1. The CDR3 spans 20 residues. Trimming at V came to 2 bases and at J to 7 bases, leaving 19 bases not matched to a gene. Germline V gene sequence: CDR1 LGHNA, CDR2 YSLEER. The CDR3 protein is CASSQISGTGSRPLNSPLHF. Written as DNA, the CDR3 is TGCGCCAGCAGCCAAATATCCGGGACAGGCTCGCGGCCTTTAAATTCACCCCTCCACTTT.

The chain combines TRBV2 with TRBJ2-5; TRBD2 matches at 8 bases. V trimming: 7 bases; J trimming: 3 bases; junction bases outside the gene matches: 7. Germline CDR1 SNHLY, CDR2 FYNNEI. This CDR3 spans 14 amino acids. CDR3 sequence: CASTPEGLEETQYF. CDR3 in DNA: TGTGCCAGCACCCCGGAGGGACTAGAAGAGACCCAGTACTTC.

The chain joins TRBV30 to TRBJ2-3; 8 nucleotides align to TRBD2. V lost 1 base to trimming and J lost 2 bases; unmatched junction nucleotides: 8. The CDR3 totals 16 residues. CDR1 GTSNPN and CDR2 SVGIG come from the germline V gene (reference sequence). CDR3 sequence: CAWSAERAGVTDTQYF. The DNA for the CDR3 is TGTGCCTGGAGTGCCGAACGAGCGGGAGTCACAGATACGCAGTATTTT.

This chain connects TRBV29-1 to TRBJ1-5; no definite D call. The CDR3 is 12 residues long. From germline, CDR1 is SQVTM and CDR2 ANQGSEA. V was trimmed by 5 bases and J by 6 bases, leaving 11 bases between them. The CDR3 sequence is CSVYEGGQPQHF. Here the CDR3 DNA reads TGCAGCGTTTATGAGGGTGGTCAGCCCCAGCATTTT.

This clone was detected only once. This chain joins TRBV10-3 and TRBJ1-1, with D possibly matching TRBD1 (5 bases). CDR1 ENHRY and CDR2 SYGVKD come from the germline V gene. The CDR3 runs to 13 residues. Trimming cost V 3 bases and J 3 bases, with 8 bases left between them. This CDR3 is CAISESRDTEAFF. CDR3 nucleotide sequence: TGTGCCATCAGTGAAAGCAGGGACACTGAAGCTTTCTTT.

This clone came up once. The chain carries TRBV7-8 and TRBJ2-2, with 10 nucleotides matching TRBD1. Trimming cost V 5 bases and J 6 bases; bases outside gene matches: 9. Per germline, CDR1 SGHVS and CDR2 FQNEAQ. This CDR3 region has 16 residues. Here the CDR3 reads CASSNRDRGFSGELFF. The CDR3 bases are TGTGCCAGCAGCAACCGGGACAGGGGTTTCTCCGGGGAGCTGTTTTTT.

The chain has TRBV10-3 and TRBJ1-1; D is possibly TRBD1 (5 bases). The germline V gene has CDR1 ENHRY and CDR2 SYGVKD. Trimming pared 5 bases from V and 5 bases from J, leaving 12 bases between. This CDR3 has 13 residues. The chain's CDR3 is CAISSRGGTEAFF. CDR3 bases: TGTGCCATCAGTTCCCGGGGGGGAACTGAAGCTTTCTTT.

The CDR3 protein is CASSQSAVPILDGYTF. As DNA, the CDR3 is TGTGCCAGCAGTCAAAGCGCAGTACCAATACTGGATGGCTACACCTTC. V usage is TRBV27 and J usage is TRBJ1-2; D is unresolved. V gave up 5 bases and J gave up 6 bases, with 22 bases separating them. There are 16 residues in the CDR3. CDR1 and CDR2 from the germline V gene are MNHEY and SMNVEV (reference sequence).

This chain joins TRBV30 and TRBJ2-5; D may be TRBD2 (6 bases). Germline V gene sequence: CDR1 GTSNPN, CDR2 SVGIG (reference sequence). The CDR3 spans 11 residues. The V and J ends lost 4 bases and 7 bases respectively, with 10 bases between them. This CDR3 reads CAWKEGRTQYF. The CDR3 region has the DNA TGTGCCTGGAAGGAGGGACGGACCCAGTACTTC.

The V call is TRBV14, the J call TRBJ2-7; the D gene is possibly TRBD1 (6 bases). Trimming shortened V by 4 bases and J by 9 bases, and 16 bases separated the two germline ends. The CDR3 contains 13 residues. CDR1 is SGHDN and CDR2 is FVKESK in the germline V gene. The CDR3 reads CASSLIRGSGQYF. The CDR3 region has the DNA TGTGCCAGCAGCCTAATCAGGGGTTCCGGGCAGTACTTC. The variable domain in full, completed from reference TRBV14 and TRBJ2-7, reads EAGVTQFPSHSVIEKGQTVTLRCDPISGHDNLYWYRRVMGKEIKFLLHFVKESKQDESGMPNNRFLAERTGGTYSTLKVQPAELEDSGVYFCASSLIRGSGQYFGPGTRLTVT.

The rearrangement links TRBV2 to TRBJ2-2; TRBD2 aligns across 8 bases. CDR1 and CDR2 from the germline V gene are SNHLY and FYNNEI. The CDR3 is made up of 15 amino acids. Losses at the gene ends were 6 bases for V and 7 bases for J; bases not matched to a gene: 10. CDR3 sequence (DNA): TGTGCCAGCAGAGACAAGCGGGAGCGGGACGGGGAGCTGTTTTTT. Translation gives CASRDKRERDGELFF.

The CDR3 region has the DNA TGCGCCAGCAGCCAGTCTAAGCGAACTGAAGCTTTCTTT. It yields the protein CASSQSKRTEAFF. The chain couples TRBV4-3 to TRBJ1-1; D unclear. V was cut by 3 bases and J by 5 bases, with 10 bases left in between. CDR1 is LGHNA, CDR2 YSLEER, per germline. This CDR3 is 13 amino acids long.

This clone was found a few times. V usage is TRBV29-1 and J usage is TRBJ1-1; TRBD1 agrees at 10 bases. The CDR3 extends over 13 amino acids. Per the germline V gene, CDR1 is SQVTM and CDR2 is ANQGSEA. Trimming took 4 bases from V and 1 from J; bases not matched to a gene: 0. CDR3 residues: CSVGQGANTEAFF. Here the CDR3 DNA reads TGCAGCGTTGGACAGGGGGCGAACACTGAAGCTTTCTTT.

The chain employs TRBV5-1 and TRBJ1-2; 7 bases are shared with TRBD1. The V gene end was trimmed by 4 bases and the J gene end by 4 bases; junction bases not matched to a gene: 7. Per germline, CDR1 SGHRS and CDR2 YFSETQ. The CDR3 consists of 14 residues. The DNA for the CDR3 is TGCGCCAGCAGCCAGGACAGGCCGGCCTATGGCTACACCTTC. Its translation is CASSQDRPAYGYTF. Together with reference TRBV5-1 and TRBJ1-2, the CDR3 gives the full variable domain: KAGVTQTPRYLIKTRGQQVTLSCSPISGHRSVSWYQQTPGQGLQFLFEYFSETQRNKGNFPGRFSGRQFSNSRSEMNVSTLELGDSALYLCASSQDRPAYGYTFGSGTRLTVV.

J is TRBJ1-1 and V is TRBV30; D might be TRBD1 (5 bases). Trimming took 3 bases from V and 5 from J, leaving 16 bases between them. Germline CDR1 GTSNPN, CDR2 SVGIG (reference sequence). There are 14 residues in the CDR3. CDR3 in DNA: TGTGCCTGGAGGGCCCCAGGGCAAATAACTGAAGCTTTCTTT. Amino acid sequence: CAWRAPGQITEAFF. Using reference TRBV30 and TRBJ1-1 for the parts outside the CDR3, the full variable domain is SQTIHQWPATLVQPVGSPLSLECTVEGTSNPNLYWYRQAAGRGLQLLFYSVGIGQISSEVPQNLSASRPQDRQFILSSKKLLLSDSGFYLCAWRAPGQITEAFFGQGTRLTVV.

The V gene is TRBV5-6, the J gene TRBJ1-2; TRBD1 might be the D (6 bases). The germline V gene has CDR1 SGHDT and CDR2 YYEEEE. V was pared by 4 bases and J by 7 bases, with 17 bases between. The CDR3 totals 14 residues. The CDR3 nucleotides are TGTGCCAGCAGCACCGTCAGGGGTGTTCGTGGCTACACCTTC. Its protein product is CASSTVRGVRGYTF.

DNA of the CDR3: TGTGCCAGTAGCGAAGGGACAGCCAACACCGGGGAGCTGTTTTTT. Translation gives CASSEGTANTGELFF. The rearrangement uses TRBV19 and TRBJ2-2; 7 bases are a match to TRBD1. V shed 6 bases and J 2 bases; nucleotides not matched to a gene: 6. This CDR3 contains 15 residues. Looked up from germline, CDR1 is LNHDA and CDR2 is SQIVND (reference sequence).

This chain links TRBV6-1 with TRBJ2-7; D is perhaps TRBD1 (6 bases). The CDR3 covers 14 residues. V was pared by 1 base and J by 2 bases, with 9 bases between. Per germline, CDR1 MNHNS and CDR2 SASEGT. The CDR3 region has the DNA TGTGCCAGCAGTGAAGGGGACATTACCTACGAGCAGTACTTC. Residues: CASSEGDITYEQYF.